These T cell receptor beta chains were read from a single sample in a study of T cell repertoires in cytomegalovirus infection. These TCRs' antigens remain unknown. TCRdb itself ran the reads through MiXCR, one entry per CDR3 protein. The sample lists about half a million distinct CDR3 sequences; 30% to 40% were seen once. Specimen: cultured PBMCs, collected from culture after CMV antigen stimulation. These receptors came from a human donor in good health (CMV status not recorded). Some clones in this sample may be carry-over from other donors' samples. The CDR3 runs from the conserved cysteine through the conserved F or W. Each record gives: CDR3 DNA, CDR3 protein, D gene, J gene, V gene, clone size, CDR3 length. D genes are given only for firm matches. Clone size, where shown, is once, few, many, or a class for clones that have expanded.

TGTGCCAGCAGCTTTGGGGACAGGGACCGGGAGACCCAGTACTTC	CASSFGDRDRETQYF	TRBD1	TRBJ2-5	TRBV7-9	-	15
TGTGCCAGCAGCTTAGGATTGGGGAGCCCTAACTATGGCTACACCTTC	CASSLGLGSPNYGYTF	-	TRBJ1-2	TRBV7-8	-	16
TGTGCCACCAGTGATTTTAGGGGGGTCCAAGCTTTCTTT	CATSDFRGVQAFF	-	TRBJ1-1	TRBV24-1	-	13
TGTGCCAGCAGCCCCCTAAGGGGAGGACAGGGCCACCAGCCCCAGCATTTT	CASSPLRGGQGHQPQHF	TRBD1	TRBJ1-5	TRBV14	-	17
TGTGCCAGCAGCCTAATAGGGACACTCCAGCCCCAGCATTTT	CASSLIGTLQPQHF	-	TRBJ1-5	TRBV7-6	few	14
TGTGCCAGCAGTTCACCGAACCAGGGGACCTACGAGCAGTACTTC	CASSSPNQGTYEQYF	-	TRBJ2-7	TRBV12-3/TRBV12-4	many	15
TGTGCCAGCAGTACAACAGGGGTGAAGTCTGAAGCTTTCTTT	CASSTTGVKSEAFF	TRBD1	TRBJ1-1	TRBV12-3/TRBV12-4	-	14
TGCAGTGCTAGAGGCGGGGCCCGTATTACCACGGGGAACTACAATGAGCAGTTCTTC	CSARGGARITTGNYNEQFF	-	TRBJ2-1	TRBV20-1	-	19
TGTGCCAGCAGCTTAAGTCTCAACGTCTACGAGCAGTACTTC	CASSLSLNVYEQYF	-	TRBJ2-7	TRBV5-4	-	14
TGTGCCAGCAGTTCCCAGGGAGGCACCTACGAGCAGTACTTC	CASSSQGGTYEQYF	-	TRBJ2-7	TRBV6-5	-	14
TGCAGTGCCGGGTTAGCCAAAAACATTCAGTACTTC	CSAGLAKNIQYF	-	TRBJ2-4	TRBV20-1	-	12
TGTGCCAGCAGTTTAGCAAGGACTAGCGGGAGAACAGATACGCAGTATTTT	CASSLARTSGRTDTQYF	TRBD2	TRBJ2-3	TRBV12-3/TRBV12-4	few	17
TGTGCCAGCAGCTTAGCGGGGAGGGGAACTGGAAACACCATATATTTT	CASSLAGRGTGNTIYF	-	TRBJ1-3	TRBV7-2	-	16
TGTGCCAGCAGCTCTAGGAGAGGGCCATTTACCGGGGAGCTGTTTTTT	CASSSRRGPFTGELFF	-	TRBJ2-2	TRBV7-2	-	16
TGTGCCAGCAGACCCCGACAGGGGGCAGATGAAAAACTGTTTTTT	CASRPRQGADEKLFF	TRBD1	TRBJ1-4	TRBV25-1	-	15
TGCGCCAGCAGTCAACTGGTGAACACCGGGGAGCTGTTTTTT	CASSQLVNTGELFF	-	TRBJ2-2	TRBV5-1	-	14
TGTGCCAGCAGCTTAACCTTGACTAGCAGACAAGAGACCCAGTACTTC	CASSLTLTSRQETQYF	TRBD2	TRBJ2-5	TRBV11-2	once	16
TGTGCCAGCAGCCCAGGACTAGTTGATCCCAAAAACATTCAGTACTTC	CASSPGLVDPKNIQYF	TRBD2	TRBJ2-4	TRBV7-8	many	16
TGCGCCAGCAGCCACGGGACTCGCAACACCGGGGAGCTGTTTTTT	CASSHGTRNTGELFF	-	TRBJ2-2	TRBV5-1	-	15
TGTGCCAGCAGTCCTAATCAGGGGGCCGCAGGGACGCAGTATTTT	CASSPNQGAAGTQYF	TRBD1	TRBJ2-3	TRBV6-6	-	15
TGTGCCAGCAGTTTGTCGGGGTGGGAAGCTTTCTTT	CASSLSGWEAFF	-	TRBJ1-1	TRBV5-6	-	12
TGTGCCAGCAGTCCGACGGGACTAGCGGGTCCGGGCACCGGGGAGCTGTTTTTT	CASSPTGLAGPGTGELFF	TRBD2	TRBJ2-2	TRBV12-3/TRBV12-4	-	18
TGTGCCAGTAGTATAGTTGGGGGATCGAACACTGAAGCTTTCTTT	CASSIVGGSNTEAFF	-	TRBJ1-1	TRBV19	-	15
TGTGCCACCAGTGCTCGTGACAATCAGCCCCAGCATTTT	CATSARDNQPQHF	-	TRBJ1-5	TRBV24-1	-	13
TGTGCCAGTAGGCCGACTAGCGGCTTCCTGGGGAGTGAGCAGTTCTTC	CASRPTSGFLGSEQFF	TRBD2	TRBJ2-1	TRBV19	-	16
TGTGCCAGTAGTACCCCTAAAGCGGGAGGATACAATGAGCAGTTCTTC	CASSTPKAGGYNEQFF	TRBD2	TRBJ2-1	TRBV19	few	16